These 23 T cell receptor beta chains were all obtained from the same sample, sequenced in a study of control samples from healthy donors and cancer patients. Assay: immunoSEQ multiplex PCR; the TCRdb copy retains only in-frame clones and omits some. Of about 100,000 clones listed, 85% to 95% are singletons. The sample consisted of blood. These receptors were obtained from a man in his late teens or twenties in good health.

The CDR3: CASSPGYSNQPQHF. The CDR3 coding sequence is TGCGCCAGCAGCCCGGGGTATAGCAATCAGCCCCAGCATTTT. The chain recombines TRBV4-1 with TRBJ1-5; D is unclear. The CDR3 is 14 residues long. The V end was cut by 4 bases, the J end by 0 bases, with 7 bases between. Germline values: CDR1 MGHRA, CDR2 YSYEKL.

The CDR3 DNA reads as TGCGCCAGCAGTGATGACAGGGGGGGCTCTGGGGCCAACGTCCTGACTTTC. This codes for CASSDDRGGSGANVLTF. The V gene is TRBV10-2, the J gene TRBJ2-6; 9 bases are shared with TRBD1. The CDR3 is made up of 17 amino acids. The germline gives CDR1 WSHSY, CDR2 SAAADI. Trimming took 3 bases from V and 0 from J; bases not matched to a gene: 3.

The V gene is TRBV10-3, the J gene TRBJ2-1; 7 nucleotides agree with TRBD1. Germline V gives CDR1 ENHRY, CDR2 SYGVKD. V gave up 10 bases and J gave up 5 bases; unmatched junction bases: 8. The CDR3 is 13 amino acids. The CDR3 nucleotides read TGTGCCACCCGGACAGGAGAGGACAATGAGCAGTTCTTC. Protein sequence: CATRTGEDNEQFF.

This chain links TRBV6-5 with TRBJ2-5; maybe TRBD1 (6 bases). The CDR3 runs 15 residues. Per the germline V gene, CDR1 is MNHEY and CDR2 is SVGAGI. Trimming took 2 bases from V and 5 from J, leaving 15 bases between them. The CDR3 region is CASSYGTSLVETQYF. Written as DNA, the CDR3 is TGTGCCAGCAGTTACGGGACATCGTTAGTGGAGACCCAGTACTTC.

The CDR3 is CASSLGRDNQPQHF. In DNA, the CDR3 is TGCGCCAGCAGCTTGGGGCGGGACAATCAGCCCCAGCATTTT. The chain uses TRBV5-1 and TRBJ1-5; D is unclear. Trimming removed 0 bases from V and 3 bases from J, with 7 bases in between. Germline CDR1 and CDR2: SGHRS and YFSETQ. The CDR3 loop spans 14 amino acids.

The chain joins TRBV4-1 to TRBJ1-5; the D gene is possibly TRBD1 (5 bases). Germline loops: CDR1 MGHRA, CDR2 YSYEKL. Trimming shortened V by 2 bases and J by 4 bases, and 6 bases separated the two germline ends. The CDR3 has 13 residues. CDR3 DNA: TGCGCCAGCAGCCAACACAGGAATCAGCCCCAGCATTTT. As protein: CASSQHRNQPQHF.

This chain connects TRBV7-9 to TRBJ2-1; no clear D gene. Germline CDR1 reads SEHNR; CDR2 reads FQNEAQ (reference sequence). V shed 0 bases and J shed 0 bases, with 12 bases lying between them. CDR3 length equals 17 residues. CDR3 bases: TGTGCCAGCAGCTTAGCGTTAGGCATAAGCTCCTACAATGAGCAGTTCTTC. Translating it yields CASSLALGISSYNEQFF.

The chain recombines TRBV10-1 with TRBJ2-7; 12 bases are shared with TRBD1. The length of the CDR3 is 15 residues. Germline CDR1 and CDR2: WNHNN and SYGVQD (reference sequence). V shed 10 bases, J shed 4 bases, and the junction held 11 bases outside the gene matches. DNA of the CDR3: TGCGCCACCATATGCGGGGACAGGGGGCAATACGAGCAGTACTTC. It yields the protein CATICGDRGQYEQYF.

The V and J genes are TRBV2 and TRBJ1-1; TRBD1 agrees at 7 bases. Germline CDR1 and CDR2: SNHLY and FYNNEI. V lost 7 bases and J lost 2; bases outside the gene matches: 7. The CDR3 consists of 14 residues. The CDR3 DNA reads TGTGCCAGCAAGCCCGGGACAGATAACACTGAAGCTTTCTTT. Its protein product is CASKPGTDNTEAFF.

The J gene is TRBJ2-2, the V gene TRBV11-1, with D hard to call. The CDR3 is 14 amino acids. V was shortened by 1 base and J by 0 bases, with 3 bases between the two germline ends. Germline V gene lookup returns CDR1 SGHAT and CDR2 FQDESV (reference sequence). The CDR3: CASSLDTNTGELFF. CDR3 nucleotide sequence: TGTGCCAGCAGCTTAGATACGAACACCGGGGAGCTGTTTTTT.

A few counts support this clone. The V call is TRBV30, the J call TRBJ2-7, with no clear D. The CDR3 has 14 amino acids. Germline V lookup: CDR1 GTSNPN, CDR2 SVGIG (reference sequence). V shed 0 bases and J shed 2 bases, with 11 bases lying between them. As DNA, the CDR3 is TGTGCCTGGAGTGTACCCGCTGGTACCTACGAGCAGTACTTC. The encoded protein is CAWSVPAGTYEQYF.

The gene calls are TRBV5-1 and TRBJ1-2; D remains ambiguous. The length of the CDR3 is 14 residues. Germline CDR1 is SGHRS and CDR2 is YFSETQ. V gave up 2 bases and J gave up 0 bases, with 8 bases separating them. The CDR3 here is CASSFAGSNYGYTF. Here the CDR3 DNA reads TGCGCCAGCAGCTTTGCGGGATCTAACTATGGCTACACCTTC.

The chain joins TRBV6-1 to TRBJ1-6; a possible D gene is TRBD1 (6 bases). The CDR3 is 14 amino acids. Trimming pared 2 bases from V and 10 bases from J, leaving 12 bases between. Germline CDR1 is MNHNS and CDR2 is SASEGT. This CDR3 is CASSELGGASPLHF. For the CDR3, the DNA is TGTGCCAGCAGTGAACTAGGGGGGGCCTCACCCCTCCACTTT.

The DNA for the CDR3 is TGTGCCAGCACAGAATACAATGAGCAGTTCTTC. Translated, it gives CASTEYNEQFF. The gene calls are TRBV6-6 and TRBJ2-1, with no clear D. Germline assignment: CDR1 MNHNY and CDR2 SVGAGI (reference sequence). The length of the CDR3 is 11 residues. The V end was cut by 7 bases, the J end by 4 bases, with 5 bases between.

V and J are TRBV5-8 and TRBJ2-1; TRBD2 might be the D (5 bases). V was trimmed by 4 bases and J by 9 bases, leaving 11 bases between them. The CDR3 loop spans 12 amino acids. In germline, CDR1 is SGHTS, CDR2 YDEGEE. The CDR3 coding sequence is TGTGCCAGCAGCCGGGAATGGGGTGAGCAGTTCTTC. Translating gives CASSREWGEQFF. Full variable domain (rest looked up from reference TRBV5-8 and TRBJ2-1): EAGVTQSPTHLIKTRGQQATLRCSPISGHTSVYWYQQALGLGLQFLLWYDEGEERNRGNFPPRFSGRQFPNYSSELNVNALELEDSALYLCASSREWGEQFFGPGTRLTVL.

This chain uses TRBV6-5 with TRBJ1-1; D might be TRBD1 (5 bases). The CDR3 has 14 amino acids. The V and J ends lost 7 bases and 2 bases respectively, with 14 bases between them. The germline V gene encodes CDR1 MNHEY and CDR2 SVGAGI. The chain's CDR3 is CASTLQEVNTEAFF. Here the CDR3 DNA reads TGTGCCAGCACCTTACAGGAAGTAAACACTGAAGCTTTCTTT.

The chain uses TRBV7-9 and TRBJ2-5, with 7 bases fitting TRBD2. V was pared by 11 bases and J by 3 bases, with 6 bases of the junction left unmatched. The length of the CDR3 is 12 residues. The germline V gene has CDR1 SEHNR and CDR2 FQNEAQ (reference sequence). In nucleotides, the CDR3 is TGTGCCGGGGAGGGGTTCGAAGAGACCCAGTACTTC. Translation: CAGEGFEETQYF.

This clone has only one observation. V gene TRBV7-9 combines with J gene TRBJ2-7; 8 bases fit TRBD1. J gave up 2 bases and V 6 bases, and 6 bases lay outside the gene matches. The length of the CDR3 is 14 residues. Looked up from germline, CDR1 is SEHNR and CDR2 is FQNEAQ (reference sequence). This chain's CDR3 is CASRNGQGTYEQYF. Here the CDR3 DNA reads TGTGCCAGCAGGAATGGACAGGGCACCTACGAGCAGTACTTC.

The J gene is TRBJ2-7, the V gene TRBV12-5, with TRBD2 matching 8 bases. Germline V gene data show CDR1 as LGHNT and CDR2 as FRNRAP. The junction had 10 bases not matched to a gene; V was cut back by 3 bases and J by 0 bases. CDR3 length: 17 residues. This CDR3 reads CASGFTSGRPFSYEQYF. DNA of the CDR3: TGTGCTAGTGGTTTTACTAGCGGTAGGCCATTCTCCTACGAGCAGTACTTC.

The chain is built from TRBV2 and TRBJ2-7, with 15 bases matching TRBD2. The germline CDR1 and CDR2 sequences are SNHLY and FYNNEI. Germline trimming cut 4 bases from V and 5 bases from J; bases unmatched to any gene: 3. The CDR3 is 15 residues long. This chain's CDR3 is CASSGTSGRADEQYF. The CDR3 region has the DNA TGTGCCAGCAGTGGGACTAGCGGGAGGGCCGACGAGCAGTACTTC.

This rearrangement joins TRBV7-2 to TRBJ1-3, with D perhaps matching TRBD1 (5 bases). The CDR3 length is 14 residues. The germline V and J ends were trimmed by 5 bases and 5 bases, with 13 bases remaining between them. Germline lookup yields CDR1 SGHTA and CDR2 FQGNSA. The CDR3 sequence: CASSGTAARNTIYF. The CDR3 bases are TGTGCCAGCAGCGGGACGGCGGCGAGAAACACCATATATTTT.

The chain links TRBV30 to TRBJ1-6; D is possibly TRBD1 (6 bases). This CDR3 is built from 16 residues. CDR1 is GTSNPN, CDR2 SVGIG, per germline (reference sequence). V lost 8 bases and J 7 bases, leaving 24 bases between the germline ends. The CDR3 here is CAGARQDLWGNSPLHF. For the CDR3, the DNA is TGTGCCGGAGCGCGACAGGATCTTTGGGGGAATTCACCCCTCCACTTT.

This chain connects TRBV5-5 to TRBJ2-3; D unclear. Germline CDR1 reads SGHKS; CDR2 reads YYEKEE (reference sequence). Trimming removed 3 bases from V and 2 bases from J, with 10 bases in between. The CDR3 sequence is 14 residues long. The CDR3 coding sequence is TGTGCCAGCAGCTCTCTAATTGCCACAGATACGCAGTATTTT. Amino acids: CASSSLIATDTQYF.